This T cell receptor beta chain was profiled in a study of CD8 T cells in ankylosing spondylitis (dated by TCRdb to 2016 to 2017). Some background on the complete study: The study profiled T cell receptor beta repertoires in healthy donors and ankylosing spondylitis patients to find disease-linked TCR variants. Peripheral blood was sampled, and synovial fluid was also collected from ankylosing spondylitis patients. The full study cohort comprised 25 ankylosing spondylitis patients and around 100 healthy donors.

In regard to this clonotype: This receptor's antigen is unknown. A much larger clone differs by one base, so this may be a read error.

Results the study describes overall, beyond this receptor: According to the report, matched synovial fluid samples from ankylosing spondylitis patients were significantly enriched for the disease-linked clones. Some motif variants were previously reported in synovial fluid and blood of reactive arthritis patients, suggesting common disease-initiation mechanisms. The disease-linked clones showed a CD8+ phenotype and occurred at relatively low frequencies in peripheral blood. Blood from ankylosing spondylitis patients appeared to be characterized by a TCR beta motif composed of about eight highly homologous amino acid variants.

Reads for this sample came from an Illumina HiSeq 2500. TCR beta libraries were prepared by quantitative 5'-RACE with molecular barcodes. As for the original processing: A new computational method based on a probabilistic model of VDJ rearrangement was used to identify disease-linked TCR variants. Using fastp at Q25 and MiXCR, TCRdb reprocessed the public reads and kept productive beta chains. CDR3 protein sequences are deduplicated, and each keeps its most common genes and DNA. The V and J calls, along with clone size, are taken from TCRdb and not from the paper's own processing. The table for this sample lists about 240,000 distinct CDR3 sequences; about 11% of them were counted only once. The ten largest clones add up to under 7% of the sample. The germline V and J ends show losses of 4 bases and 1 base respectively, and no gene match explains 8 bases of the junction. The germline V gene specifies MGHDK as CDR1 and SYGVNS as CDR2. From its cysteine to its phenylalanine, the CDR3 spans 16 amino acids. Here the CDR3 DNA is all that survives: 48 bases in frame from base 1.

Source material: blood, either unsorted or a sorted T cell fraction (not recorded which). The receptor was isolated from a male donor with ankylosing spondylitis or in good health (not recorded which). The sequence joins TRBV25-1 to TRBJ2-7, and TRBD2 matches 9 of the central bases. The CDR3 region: CASSASVTSGSYEQYF. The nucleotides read TGTGCCAGCAGTGCTTCTGTGACTAGCGGATCCTACGAGCAGTACTTC.